The 7 T cell receptor beta chains below all came from one sample that was sequenced in a study of response to subunit inactivated influenza vaccine. TCRdb reanalysed the RT-PCR reads using MiXCR and keeps one entry per CDR3 protein. This table has some 500,000 distinct CDR3 sequences, 15% to 20% appearing once. The source was CD4+ T cells sorted from PBMCs, collected around 25 months after vaccination. The receptors were sampled from a man aged 50 to 75 who received an inactivated influenza vaccine.

The chain joins TRBV28 to TRBJ2-7, with unresolved D. CDR1 and CDR2 (germline): MDHEN, SYDVKM. Between the trimmed V and J ends, which lost 5 bases and 2 bases, there was a span of 16 bases. This CDR3 spans 15 amino acids. CDR3 sequence (DNA): TGTGCCAGCAGTGTCCGGACCTACCGCCCCTACGAGCAGTACTTC. Translation gives CASSVRTYRPYEQYF.

V usage is TRBV20-1 and J usage is TRBJ2-7, with D possibly matching TRBD2 (6 bases). The CDR3 contains 13 residues. Germline values: CDR1 DFQATT, CDR2 SNEGSKA (reference sequence). The V and J ends lost 3 bases and 4 bases respectively, with 13 bases between them. The CDR3 region has the DNA TGCAGTGCTAGGGGACTTCAGGTATACGAGCAGTACTTC. Translating it yields CSARGLQVYEQYF.

Turning to this clonotype: At one of its ends the junction is not consistent with the germline gene, which may arise from a read error. This sequence joins TRBV7-8 and TRBJ2-7; 9 bases fit TRBD2. The CDR3 spans 15 residues. CDR1 and CDR2 from the germline V gene are SGHVS and FQNEAQ. In DNA form, the CDR3 reads TGTGCCAGCAGCTTTCAGCGGGGGGCCTCCCACGAGCAGTACTTC. Its protein is CASSFQRGASHEQYF.

The V and J genes are TRBV29-1 and TRBJ2-3; D gene uncertain. The CDR3 extends over 15 amino acids. Between the trimmed V and J ends, which lost 0 bases and 0 bases, there was a span of 10 bases. Per the germline V gene, CDR1 is SQVTM and CDR2 is ANQGSEA. The DNA for the CDR3 is TGCAGCGTTGAAGATAGAATAGCTAGCACAGATACGCAGTATTTT. Its translation: CSVEDRIASTDTQYF.

The genes are TRBV7-2 and TRBJ1-6; D is undetermined. The CDR3 runs to 15 residues. The germline V and J ends were trimmed by 2 bases and 5 bases, with 10 bases remaining between them. In germline, CDR1 is SGHTA, CDR2 FQGNSA. The CDR3 nucleotides are TGTGCCAGCAGCTTATCCCCAGCTAATAATTCACCCCTCCACTTT. The encoded protein is CASSLSPANNSPLHF.

This clonotype appeared a few times. The chain employs TRBV5-1 and TRBJ2-2; 7 bases align to TRBD1. The CDR3 extends over 15 amino acids. CDR1 is SGHRS and CDR2 is YFSETQ in the germline V gene. V shed 4 bases and J 3 bases; nucleotides not matched to a gene: 6. CDR3 nucleotides: TGCGCCAGCAGCCCCGGACAGGTGGACACCGGGGAGCTGTTTTTT. This translates into CASSPGQVDTGELFF.

The V and J genes are TRBV11-2 and TRBJ1-5; 9 bases are a match to TRBD1. The CDR3 consists of 18 residues. Trimming took 2 bases from V and 7 from J; bases not matched to a gene: 15. Looked up from germline, CDR1 is SGHAT and CDR2 is FQNNGV. CDR3 nucleotide sequence: TGTGCCAGCAGCTTAAAGGGCTTGTCGAGACAGGGGGAACAGCCCCAGCATTTT. Encoded protein: CASSLKGLSRQGEQPQHF.